This TCR beta chain was recorded in a study of CXCR3-negative and CXCR3-positive naive CD8 T cells. General study findings and limits: Researchers report that CXCR3-positive naive cells carry more hydrophobic TRB CDR3s than CXCR3-negative naive cells.

On this clonotype: The antigen is unknown.

Sorting was done in triplicate for each CD8+ T cell subset (about 280,000 cells each). Naive CD8+ T cells displayed a CD45RO-CCR7+CD27+CD95- phenotype. The libraries of TRB cDNA were prepared using 5' RACE with UMI labels. Reprocessing the 5' RACE reads, TCRdb reports a single entry for every CDR3 protein and omits DNA. The listing contains more than 100,000 distinct CDR3 sequences. The sequence derives from a human donor in good health. Some clones in this sample may be carry-over from other donors' samples. The source material was naive CXCR3+ CD8+ T cells from blood. The sample's subset: CD45RO-CCR7+CD27+CD95- naive CD8+ T cells expressing CXCR3 (TNR3+).

The CDR3: CAISEPGRGRDTDTQYF. V usage is TRBV10-3 and J usage is TRBJ2-3; TCRdb outputs TRBD1, but without DNA this stays unchecked. In germline, CDR1 is ENHRY, CDR2 SYGVKD. The CDR3 totals 17 residues.